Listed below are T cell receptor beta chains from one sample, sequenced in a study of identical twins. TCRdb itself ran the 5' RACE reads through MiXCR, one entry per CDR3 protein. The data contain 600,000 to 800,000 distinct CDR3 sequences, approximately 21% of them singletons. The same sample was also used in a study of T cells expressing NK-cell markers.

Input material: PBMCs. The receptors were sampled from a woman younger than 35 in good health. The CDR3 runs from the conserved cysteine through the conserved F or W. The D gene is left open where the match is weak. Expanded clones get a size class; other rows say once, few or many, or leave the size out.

TGTGCCAGCGGACATGGGCAGAGCACCCTCCACTTT	CASGHGQSTLHF	NA	TRBV3-1	TRBJ1-6	NA
TGCAGTGCTACCCGACTAGCGGGGCAAGAGACCCAGTACTTC	CSATRLAGQETQYF	few	TRBV20-1	TRBJ2-5	TRBD2
TGTGCCAGCAGCTTAGAGTTTTTTCGAACCTACAATGAGCAGTTCTTC	CASSLEFFRTYNEQFF	few	TRBV7-2	TRBJ2-1	NA
TGTGCCATCAGTGGAACGGGAGAAATCGAGAATACGCAGTATTTT	CAISGTGEIENTQYF	many	TRBV10-3	TRBJ2-3	NA
TGTGCCAGCAGGCCTGGAGGCATGAACACTGAAGCTTTCTTT	CASRPGGMNTEAFF	NA	TRBV6-1	TRBJ1-1	NA
TGCAGTGCTCCCCGACAGGCGACGCTGAACACTGAAGCTTTCTTT	CSAPRQATLNTEAFF	few	TRBV20-1	TRBJ1-1	NA
TGTGCCACCTCCCCCTGGGCGAGCACTAGCACAGATACGCAGTATTTT	CATSPWASTSTDTQYF	few	TRBV15	TRBJ2-3	NA
TGTGCCAGCAGCCCTTCGGACAGCTACTATGGCTACACCTTC	CASSPSDSYYGYTF	NA	TRBV3-1	TRBJ1-2	NA
TGTGCCAGCAGCGCCTCGGCGGGAATTCCCTACGAGCAGTACTTC	CASSASAGIPYEQYF	few	TRBV7-9	TRBJ2-7	NA
TGCGCCAGCAGCGACCCAGCCTCCTCCTACGAGCAGTACTTC	CASSDPASSYEQYF	NA	TRBV5-1	TRBJ2-7	NA
TGCGCCAGCAGCCAACTACTAGCGGGAGGTGTTTATGAGCAGTTCTTC	CASSQLLAGGVYEQFF	once	TRBV4-3	TRBJ2-1	TRBD2
TGCAGTGCTAGAGGGGGACGGGGGTATGGCTACACCTTC	CSARGGRGYGYTF	many	TRBV20-1	TRBJ1-2	NA
TGTGCCAGCAGTTTAAGCGGGGGAGGAGCAGATACGCAGTATTTT	CASSLSGGGADTQYF	few	TRBV6-5	TRBJ2-3	TRBD2
TGTGCCAGCAGCCCGGACAGAGACAATGAGCAGTTCTTC	CASSPDRDNEQFF	many	TRBV7-2	TRBJ2-1	NA
TGTGCCAGCAGCCAAGCAGGCGGGGATGTGGAAGAGACCCAGTACTTC	CASSQAGGDVEETQYF	NA	TRBV3-1	TRBJ2-5	NA
TGTGCCAGCAGCTTTTCTAACAATTCACCCCTCCACTTT	CASSFSNNSPLHF	few	TRBV5-5	TRBJ1-6	NA
TGCGCCAGCAGCCAAGAGTCCGCGGCGAGCATTCAGTACTTC	CASSQESAASIQYF	NA	TRBV4-3	TRBJ2-4	NA
TGTGCCAGCGGCCGGACAGCCCACTACGAGCAGTACTTC	CASGRTAHYEQYF	many	TRBV6-2/TRBV6-3	TRBJ2-7	NA
TGCAGTGCCGTACCGAGAACTAGCGGTGGGGCCTACGAGCAGTACTTC	CSAVPRTSGGAYEQYF	many	TRBV20-1	TRBJ2-7	TRBD2
TGCGCCAGCCAATACAGCGACACCGGGGAGCTGTTTTTT	CASQYSDTGELFF	few	TRBV10-1	TRBJ2-2	NA
TGCAGTGCGGTGGGAGTAACCTACGAGCAGTACTTC	CSAVGVTYEQYF	NA	TRBV20-1	TRBJ2-7	NA
TGTGCCAGCAGCACTTGCACGGCAGGAGGGACGGTCTTTTGCGGCGAAACCTACGAGCAGTACTTC	CASSTCTAGGTVFCGETYEQYF	NA	TRBV21-1	TRBJ2-7	NA
TGTGCCAGCAGCACCTGGGGAGCGGGAAATGAGCAGTTCTTC	CASSTWGAGNEQFF	NA	TRBV7-2	TRBJ2-1	TRBD2
TGCAGTGCTCGGATCGGGAGTAACTCCTACAATGAGCAGTTCTTC	CSARIGSNSYNEQFF	few	TRBV20-1	TRBJ2-1	NA
TGTGCCAGCAGCTTAGGCCCGAGGAATGAGCAGTTCTTC	CASSLGPRNEQFF	many	TRBV7-9	TRBJ2-1	NA
TGCGCCAGCAGTCATGAGGCCAACACAGATACGCAGTATTTT	CASSHEANTDTQYF	NA	TRBV5-1	TRBJ2-3	NA
TGTGCCAGCAGCCCCGGGGTGACAGGGGGCAATGAAAAACTGTTTTTT	CASSPGVTGGNEKLFF	NA	TRBV6-1	TRBJ1-4	TRBD1
TGTGCCAGCAGTTTAGCCGGGACCGCTCAGTACTTC	CASSLAGTAQYF	many	TRBV12-3/TRBV12-4	TRBJ2-5	NA
TGTGCCACCAGCCCTTCCGGGACAGGGCTTAAGAATGAGCAGTTCTTC	CATSPSGTGLKNEQFF	many	TRBV15	TRBJ2-1	TRBD1
TGCAGTGCTAGAGATCAAGGCCTCACAGATACGCAGTATTTT	CSARDQGLTDTQYF	NA	TRBV20-1	TRBJ2-3	NA
TGTGCCAGCAGTCACCGCAGGGGGGAGGAAGGCAACACTGAAGCTTTCTTT	CASSHRRGEEGNTEAFF	NA	TRBV6-2/TRBV6-3	TRBJ1-1	TRBD1
TGCGCCAGCAGCCAAGCACAGGGTAGCACAGATACGCAGTATTTT	CASSQAQGSTDTQYF	many	TRBV4-3	TRBJ2-3	NA
TGCGCCAGCAGCTTGGAACGAGCGGGGGCCCCCTTAACCTACAATGAGCAGTTCTTC	CASSLERAGAPLTYNEQFF	NA	TRBV5-1	TRBJ2-1	TRBD2
TGTGCCAGCAGCCCGGGGTACGAAAATTCACCCCTCCACTTT	CASSPGYENSPLHF	few	TRBV3-1	TRBJ1-6	NA
TGCAGTGCTAGCCGCCCGGCACGAGATGATGAGCAGTTCTTC	CSASRPARDDEQFF	NA	TRBV20-1	TRBJ2-1	NA
TGCGCCAGCAGCTTGGAACCAACCTACAATGAGCAGTTCTTC	CASSLEPTYNEQFF	few	TRBV5-1	TRBJ2-1	NA
TGCAGTGCTCCCAGACTGACGGGGTCGAATGAGCAGTTCTTC	CSAPRLTGSNEQFF	NA	TRBV20-1	TRBJ2-1	NA
TGCAGTGCTACAACCGGGGCTGAAGAGACCCAGTACTTC	CSATTGAEETQYF	NA	TRBV20-1	TRBJ2-5	NA
TGTGCCAGCAGCCCCTCGACAGGGAACTATGGCTACACCTTC	CASSPSTGNYGYTF	NA	TRBV11-2	TRBJ1-2	TRBD1
TGCAGTGCTGACCCCCCTCAGCGGCCCCACTATGGCTACACCTTC	CSADPPQRPHYGYTF	NA	TRBV20-1	TRBJ1-2	NA
TGTGCCATCAGTGAATCAGCACCTAATGAAAAACTGTTTTTT	CAISESAPNEKLFF	many	TRBV10-3	TRBJ1-4	NA